A single sample is the source of the 17 T cell receptor beta chains below, sequenced in a study of blood T cell repertoires in COVID-19. Profiled with immunoSEQ multiplex PCR; TCRdb holds only in-frame clones, not every one. This table holds roughly 190,000 clones, roughly 94% found once. Source material: peripheral blood. Receptors were obtained from a young man with COVID-19, enrolled during active disease.

This chain connects TRBV5-5 to TRBJ2-2, with D tentatively TRBD1 (6 bases). The V gene's germline CDR1 is SGHKS and CDR2 YYEKEE (reference sequence). Trimming left V 0 bases short and J 6 bases short, with 12 bases between. This CDR3 has 15 amino acids. The CDR3 region has the DNA TGTGCCAGCAGCTTGGACAGGGTCGTATCCGGGGAGCTGTTTTTT. Translated: CASSLDRVVSGELFF.

This clone was counted a single time. V usage is TRBV12-3 or TRBV12-4 and J usage is TRBJ1-1; D not certain. The CDR3 consists of 13 residues. With 6 bases removed from V and 1 base from J, the gap between germline ends came to 9 bases. The chain's CDR3 is CASRVHKNTEAFF. CDR3 sequence (DNA): TGTGCCAGCAGGGTACACAAGAACACTGAAGCTTTCTTT.

The chain joins TRBV6-5 to TRBJ1-3, with TRBD1 identical over 10 bases. CDR3 length: 15 amino acids. V lost 8 bases, J lost 3 bases, and 7 bases stayed unmatched. In germline, CDR1 is MNHEY, CDR2 SVGAGI. In DNA, the CDR3 is TGTGCCAGCGGGGACAGGGGTTCTAGTGGAAACACCATATATTTT. Its protein product is CASGDRGSSGNTIYF.

Concerning this clone itself: The same CDR3 arises from other DNA sequences in this sample as well. CDR3 sequence (DNA): TGTGCCAGCAGCCGGGACAGGGCTGGAAACACCATATATTTT. Encoded protein: CASSRDRAGNTIYF. The chain links TRBV7-9 to TRBJ1-3, with 9 bases matching TRBD1. Trimming took 5 bases from V and 2 from J; bases not matched to a gene: 1. From germline, CDR1 is SEHNR and CDR2 FQNEAQ (reference sequence). CDR3 length: 14 amino acids.

This chain connects TRBV4-1 to TRBJ1-5, with a possible D match to TRBD1 (5 bases). Trimming took 1 base from V and 7 from J, leaving 14 bases between them. The CDR3 extends over 15 amino acids. The germline V gene has CDR1 MGHRA and CDR2 YSYEKL. The CDR3 nucleotides read TGCGCCAGCAGCCAAGTGGGGCAGGGTAACCAGCCCCAGCATTTT. Protein product: CASSQVGQGNQPQHF.

This clone appeared a few times. J is TRBJ2-7 and V is TRBV7-3, with TRBD1 identical over 7 bases. V gave up 0 bases and J gave up 7 bases; unmatched junction bases: 15. Germline-derived CDR1 and CDR2 are SGHTA and FQGTGA. The CDR3 has 17 residues. The CDR3 reads CASSLTRRTGSLGEQYF. The CDR3 DNA reads as TGTGCCAGCAGCTTAACCCGCCGGACAGGAAGCCTTGGTGAGCAGTACTTC.

This sequence joins TRBV2 and TRBJ1-2; D possibly corresponds to TRBD1 (5 bases). This CDR3 contains 14 residues. Trimming took 1 base from V and 2 from J, leaving 8 bases between them. Looked up from germline, CDR1 is SNHLY and CDR2 is FYNNEI. CDR3 nucleotides: TGTGCCAGCAGTGAAGACGACAGCAACTATGGCTACACCTTC. Amino acid sequence: CASSEDDSNYGYTF.

This clone was detected once. The V gene is TRBV5-1, the J gene TRBJ2-2, with D maybe TRBD2 (6 bases). V shed 4 bases and J shed 4 bases, with 17 bases lying between them. CDR3 length: 16 residues. The germline V gene encodes CDR1 SGHRS and CDR2 YFSETQ. The CDR3 region has the DNA TGCGCCAGCAGCGACGGGAGCCGCCCGGGCACCGGGGAGCTGTTTTTT. Amino acid sequence: CASSDGSRPGTGELFF.

CDR3 amino acids: CASSWNTGAGNTIYF. CDR3 nucleotide sequence: TGCGCCAGCAGCTGGAACACAGGGGCTGGAAACACCATATATTTT. The genes are TRBV5-1 and TRBJ1-3; 7 bases map to TRBD1. The CDR3 is made up of 15 amino acids. The trim removed 3 bases at V and 2 bases at J, leaving 5 bases unmatched. Germline-derived CDR1 and CDR2 are SGHRS and YFSETQ.

The chain has TRBV7-9 and TRBJ2-1; maybe TRBD2 (5 bases). The CDR3 loop spans 12 amino acids. Between the trimmed V and J ends, which lost 2 bases and 12 bases, there was a span of 11 bases. Per germline, CDR1 SEHNR and CDR2 FQNEAQ (reference sequence). The CDR3 reads CASSLSSDSQFF. The CDR3 DNA reads TGTGCCAGCAGCTTATCCTCGGACTCGCAGTTCTTC.

This clone has just one count. The chain is built from TRBV10-3 and TRBJ1-2; the D gene is possibly TRBD1 (6 bases). Germline assignment: CDR1 ENHRY and CDR2 SYGVKD. The length of the CDR3 is 14 residues. V lost 3 bases to trimming and J lost 4 bases, with 12 bases between them. The CDR3 is CAISDRTGSYGYTF. In nucleotides, the CDR3 is TGTGCCATCAGTGACCGCACAGGGAGCTATGGCTACACCTTC.

The chain has TRBV7-2 and TRBJ2-5, with 9 bases identical to TRBD1. The CDR3 loop spans 13 amino acids. The junction had 3 bases not matched to a gene; V was cut back by 4 bases and J by 6 bases. Germline V gene lookup returns CDR1 SGHTA and CDR2 FQGNSA. CDR3 region: CASSSDRGKTQYF. The CDR3 bases are TGTGCCAGCAGCTCCGACAGGGGGAAGACCCAGTACTTC.

This CDR3 reads CASSPTSGDYNEQFF. CDR3 in DNA: TGCGCCAGCAGCCCGACTAGCGGGGACTACAATGAGCAGTTCTTC. The J gene is TRBJ2-1, the V gene TRBV4-1, with 11 bases matching TRBD2. The V and J ends lost 4 bases and 3 bases, in that order; junction bases with no gene match: 2. This CDR3 contains 15 residues. Germline loops: CDR1 MGHRA, CDR2 YSYEKL.

The chain joins TRBV27 to TRBJ1-2; 9 positions match TRBD1. CDR3 length equals 14 residues. Germline trimming cut 6 bases from V and 8 bases from J; bases unmatched to any gene: 10. Germline CDR1 MNHEY, CDR2 SMNVEV (reference sequence). This CDR3 reads CASSPGQGFGGYTF. Written as DNA, the CDR3 is TGTGCCAGCAGCCCGGGACAGGGCTTCGGCGGCTACACCTTC.

This rearrangement joins TRBV5-1 to TRBJ2-2; maybe TRBD1 (5 bases). The V and J ends lost 3 bases and 6 bases respectively, with 9 bases between them. The CDR3 extends over 13 amino acids. Looked up from germline, CDR1 is SGHRS and CDR2 is YFSETQ. CDR3: CASSWGSAGELFF. The CDR3 DNA follows: TGCGCCAGCAGCTGGGGCTCGGCCGGGGAGCTGTTTTTT. Using reference TRBV5-1 and TRBJ2-2 for the parts outside the CDR3, the full variable domain is KAGVTQTPRYLIKTRGQQVTLSCSPISGHRSVSWYQQTPGQGLQFLFEYFSETQRNKGNFPGRFSGRQFSNSRSEMNVSTLELGDSALYLCASSWGSAGELFFGEGSRLTVL.

The chain recombines TRBV11-2 with TRBJ2-1, with D perhaps matching TRBD1 (6 bases). CDR1 is SGHAT and CDR2 is FQNNGV in the germline V gene. Deletions cut 2 bases from V and 4 bases from J, with 18 bases between. The CDR3 runs 17 residues. The CDR3 sequence: CASSLTPIRGEYNEQFF. For the CDR3, the DNA is TGTGCCAGCAGCTTAACCCCGATCAGGGGCGAGTACAATGAGCAGTTCTTC.

V gene TRBV7-9 combines with J gene TRBJ2-1; TRBD2 agrees at 8 bases. This CDR3 region has 15 residues. CDR1 is SEHNR, CDR2 FQNEAQ, per germline (reference sequence). The trim removed 1 base at V and 6 bases at J, leaving 5 bases unmatched. CDR3 in DNA: TGTGCCAGCAGCTTAGATGGTCTAGCGGGCAATGAGCAGTTCTTC. This gives the protein CASSLDGLAGNEQFF. The full variable domain, completed using reference TRBV7-9 and TRBJ2-1, is DTGVSQNPRHKITKRGQNVTFRCDPISEHNRLYWYRQTLGQGPEFLTYFQNEAQLEKSRLLSDRFSAERPKGSFSTLEIQRTEQGDSAMYLCASSLDGLAGNEQFFGPGTRLTVL.